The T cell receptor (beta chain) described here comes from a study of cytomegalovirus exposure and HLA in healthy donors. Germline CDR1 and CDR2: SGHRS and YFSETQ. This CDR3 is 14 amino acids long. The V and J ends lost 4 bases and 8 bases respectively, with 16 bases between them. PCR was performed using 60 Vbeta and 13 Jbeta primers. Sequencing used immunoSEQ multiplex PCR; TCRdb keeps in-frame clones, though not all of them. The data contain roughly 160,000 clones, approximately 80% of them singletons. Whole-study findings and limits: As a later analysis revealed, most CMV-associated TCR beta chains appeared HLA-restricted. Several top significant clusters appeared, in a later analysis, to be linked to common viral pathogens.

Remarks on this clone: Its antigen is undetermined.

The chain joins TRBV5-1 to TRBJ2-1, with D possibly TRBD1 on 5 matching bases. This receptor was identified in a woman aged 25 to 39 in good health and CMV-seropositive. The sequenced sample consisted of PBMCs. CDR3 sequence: CASSPGSVGDEQFF. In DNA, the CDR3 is TGCGCCAGCAGCCCAGGGTCTGTAGGCGATGAGCAGTTCTTC.